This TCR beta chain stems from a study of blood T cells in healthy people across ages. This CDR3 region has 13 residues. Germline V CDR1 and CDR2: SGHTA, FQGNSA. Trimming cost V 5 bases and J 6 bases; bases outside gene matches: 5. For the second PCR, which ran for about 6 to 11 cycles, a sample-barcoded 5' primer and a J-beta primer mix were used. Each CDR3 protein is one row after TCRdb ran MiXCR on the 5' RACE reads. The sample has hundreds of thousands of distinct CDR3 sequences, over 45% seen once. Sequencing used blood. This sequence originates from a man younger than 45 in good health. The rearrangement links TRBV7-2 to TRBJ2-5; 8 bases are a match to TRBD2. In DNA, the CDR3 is TGTGCCAGCAGCCCAGAGCGGGAGAAGACCCAGTACTTC. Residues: CASSPEREKTQYF.